The 9 T cell receptor beta chains below all came from one sample that was sequenced in a study of T cell changes during pregnancy in multiple sclerosis. TCRdb keeps only in-frame clones here, not all; method: immunoSEQ multiplex PCR. The table lists about 48,000 clones, 88% of them singletons. This specimen consisted of CD4+ T cells from peripheral blood mononuclear cells, obtained in the second trimester of pregnancy. The receptors originated from a female donor with multiple sclerosis, enrolled in a pregnancy study.

This chain links TRBV2 with TRBJ1-4; 9 bases fit TRBD1. V shed 6 bases, J shed 8 bases, and the junction held 10 bases outside the gene matches. The V gene's germline CDR1 is SNHLY and CDR2 FYNNEI. The CDR3 contains 15 residues. Written as DNA, the CDR3 is TGTGCCAGCAGGGGTACAGGGGGCGTTCGGGAAAAACTGTTTTTT. Translating it yields CASRGTGGVREKLFF.

This clone showed up just a few times. J is TRBJ2-3 and V is TRBV5-4, with TRBD2 matching 14 bases. The trim removed 4 bases at V and 1 base at J, leaving 5 bases unmatched. The CDR3 extends over 17 amino acids. Looked up from germline, CDR1 is SGHNT and CDR2 is YYREEE (reference sequence). In nucleotides, the CDR3 is TGTGCCAGCAGCAAGGGACTAGCGGGAGATGGCACAGATACGCAGTATTTT. Its protein product is CASSKGLAGDGTDTQYF. Together with reference TRBV5-4 and TRBJ2-3, the CDR3 gives the full variable domain: ETGVTQSPTHLIKTRGQQVTLRCSSQSGHNTVSWYQQALGQGPQFIFQYYREEENGRGNFPPRFSGLQFPNYSSELNVNALELDDSALYLCASSKGLAGDGTDTQYFGPGTRLTVL.

V is TRBV6-6 and J is TRBJ1-5, with 7 bases fitting TRBD1. This CDR3 is 14 amino acids long. The germline gives CDR1 MNHNY, CDR2 SVGAGI (reference sequence). Trimming took 5 bases from V and 7 from J; bases not matched to a gene: 8. The CDR3 reads CASSKTGALQPQHF. DNA of the CDR3: TGTGCCAGCAGTAAAACAGGGGCGTTGCAGCCCCAGCATTTT.

The count of this clone is one. This chain links TRBV7-9 with TRBJ2-3; TRBD2 matches 14 bases. This CDR3 has 17 amino acids. Germline CDR1 and CDR2: SEHNR and FQNEAQ (reference sequence). Trimming at V came to 5 bases and at J to 3 bases, leaving 7 bases not matched to a gene. For the CDR3, the DNA is TGTGCCAGCAGCCCGCCGGGACTAGCGGGAGTAACAGATACGCAGTATTTT. Translated, it gives CASSPPGLAGVTDTQYF.

The rearrangement links TRBV11-2 to TRBJ2-7, with TRBD2 matching 9 bases. This CDR3 has 16 amino acids. CDR1 is SGHAT and CDR2 is FQNNGV in the germline V gene. V lost 5 bases and J lost 5; bases outside the gene matches: 13. The CDR3 loop is CASSGSLAGVPDEQYF. The CDR3, as DNA: TGTGCCAGCAGCGGTTCTTTAGCGGGAGTCCCTGACGAGCAGTACTTC.

The chain employs TRBV5-1 and TRBJ1-2; 7 positions match TRBD1. The ends lost 3 bases at V and 3 bases at J; junction bases unmatched: 2. The CDR3 extends over 13 amino acids. Germline V CDR1 and CDR2: SGHRS, YFSETQ. The CDR3 coding sequence is TGCGCCAGCAGCTCCGACAGGGACTATGGCTACACCTTC. Translation: CASSSDRDYGYTF. The variable domain in full, completed from reference TRBV5-1 and TRBJ1-2, reads KAGVTQTPRYLIKTRGQQVTLSCSPISGHRSVSWYQQTPGQGLQFLFEYFSETQRNKGNFPGRFSGRQFSNSRSEMNVSTLELGDSALYLCASSSDRDYGYTFGSGTRLTVV.

The gene calls are TRBV4-3 and TRBJ1-1; no firm D call. This CDR3 has 19 amino acids. Germline CDR1 is LGHNA and CDR2 is YSLEER. Trimming pared 0 bases from V and 4 bases from J, leaving 24 bases between. The DNA of the CDR3 is TGCGCCAGCAGCCAAGACCTGGCCAGCCACTACCCCGCCCGCACTGAAGCTTTCTTT. The encoded protein is CASSQDLASHYPARTEAFF.

The rearrangement uses TRBV30 and TRBJ2-3; no clear D gene. Between the trimmed V and J ends, which lost 4 bases and 4 bases, there was a span of 6 bases. The germline V gene has CDR1 GTSNPN and CDR2 SVGIG (reference sequence). This CDR3 has 11 residues. The CDR3 coding sequence is TGTGCCTGGAAGGCGGCAGATACGCAGTATTTT. It encodes CAWKAADTQYF.

This chain uses TRBV7-9 with TRBJ1-1, with D maybe TRBD1 (5 bases). The CDR3 runs 19 residues. Trimming cost V 6 bases and J 7 bases, with 33 bases left between them. CDR1 and CDR2 (germline): SEHNR, FQNEAQ (reference sequence). As DNA, the CDR3 is TGTGCCAGCAGACCAATGCGGGGCAAAGAAGGAGGGCGCCCCGGTGAAGCTTTCTTT. Its translation is CASRPMRGKEGGRPGEAFF.